There are many counts of the clone carrying this TCR beta chain. Orbital computed tomography and thyroid ultrasound, together with serum TRAb and thyroxine and clinical symptoms, were used for diagnoses. PBMCs were obtained from 10 ml fresh peripheral blood. This specimen belongs to a study of T cells in Graves' hyperthyroidism and ophthalmopathy. RNA transcripts provided the source from which TCR beta CDR3 regions were amplified. A set of HTBI primers served as the primers for a first-round RT-PCR of the TCR CDR3. TCRdb reanalysed the multiplex PCR reads using MiXCR and keeps one entry per CDR3 protein. The sample shows fewer than 650,000 distinct CDR3 sequences, approximately 13% of them seen only once. After removal of 7 bases from V and 3 bases from J, the junction contained 9 bases not matched to a gene. CDR1 is MNHNS and CDR2 is SASEGT in the germline V gene. The CDR3 is 15 residues long.

The sample consisted of blood. This sequence was found in a woman in her thirties with Graves' hyperthyroidism that later progressed to Graves' ophthalmopathy. V gene TRBV6-1 combines with J gene TRBJ2-1, with 7 positions matching TRBD1. The CDR3 DNA reads as TGTGCCAGCACTCCTACAGGGGCTCTCTACAATGAGCAGTTCTTC. It translates to CASTPTGALYNEQFF.